This entry is about one T cell receptor beta chain. The entry originates in a study of blood T cell repertoires in COVID-19. Trimming took 1 base from V and 2 from J; bases not matched to a gene: 8. There are 17 residues in the CDR3. Per germline, CDR1 SGHDN and CDR2 FVKESK. Measured with immunoSEQ multiplex PCR; TCRdb has only the in-frame clones, and not every one. The sample yields tens of thousands of clones, approximately 80% seen once. The chain links TRBV14 to TRBJ2-3; 8 nucleotides agree with TRBD2. The source material was peripheral blood. This TCR came from a woman aged 60 to 75 with acute or convalescent COVID-19. The CDR3 sequence is CASSQVVGAGDTDTQYF. CDR3 bases: TGTGCCAGCAGCCAAGTCGTTGGAGCGGGGGACACAGATACGCAGTATTTT.